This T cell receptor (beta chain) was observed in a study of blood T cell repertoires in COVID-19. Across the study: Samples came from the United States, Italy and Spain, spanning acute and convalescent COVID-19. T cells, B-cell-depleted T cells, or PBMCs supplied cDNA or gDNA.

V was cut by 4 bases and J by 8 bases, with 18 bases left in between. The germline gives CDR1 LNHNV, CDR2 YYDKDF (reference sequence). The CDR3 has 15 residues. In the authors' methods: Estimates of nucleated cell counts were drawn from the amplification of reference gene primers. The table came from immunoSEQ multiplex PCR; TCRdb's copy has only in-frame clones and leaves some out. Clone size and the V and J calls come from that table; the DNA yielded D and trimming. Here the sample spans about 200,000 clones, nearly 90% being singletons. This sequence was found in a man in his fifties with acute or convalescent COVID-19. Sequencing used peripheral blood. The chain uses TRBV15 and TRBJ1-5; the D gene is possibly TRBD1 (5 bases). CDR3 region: CATSTDGGPQEPQHF. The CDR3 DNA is TGTGCCACCAGCACGGACGGGGGACCACAGGAGCCCCAGCATTTT.